The entry below describes one T cell receptor (beta chain). Its antigen is not known. CD4+ T cells that had been cultured provided DNA sequenced with the Oncomine TCR Beta short-read assay. TCRdb fed the PCR reads into MiXCR, producing one record per CDR3 protein. The table includes approximately 20,000 distinct CDR3 sequences, approximately 50% detected once. The treatment: approximately 9-day PBMC culture with coronavirus spike peptide pools or control peptides (ViraFEST assay). The sample comes from a study of vaccination and CD4 T cells after COVID-19. About the research overall: Blood was drawn a median roughly 66 days post second dose, range 14 to 241.

The CDR3 loop spans 15 amino acids. CDR1 and CDR2 from the germline V gene are MNHEY and SVGEGT. J was trimmed by 6 bases and V by 2 bases; bases with no gene match: 6. The rearrangement links TRBV6-2 or TRBV6-3 to TRBJ2-3; TRBD2 agrees at 9 bases. The sequence was obtained from a human donor who had recovered from COVID-19. The sample taken for sequencing was CD4+ T cells from blood, cultured in vitro. CDR3 loop: CASSYGGGAFDTQYF. The DNA of the CDR3 is TGTGCCAGCAGTTACGGCGGGGGGGCTTTTGATACGCAGTATTTT.